The 27 T cell receptor beta chains below come from one sample, sequenced in a study of shared clonotypes between healthy human individuals. Libraries were prepared by immunoSEQ multiplex PCR; TCRdb keeps only in-frame clonotypes and omits some of them. The sample has 2 million to 2.5 million clones, approximately 95% seen once; the top ten hold 0.39%. Source material: naive CD4+ T cells from PBMCs. Specified subset: CD45RA+ positively selected. These receptor sequences come from a man between 18 and 29 years old in good health. Some clones in this sample may be carry-over from other donors' samples.

For this clone: Other DNA sequences in the same sample also yield this CDR3. This chain uses TRBV6-5 with TRBJ2-2; 10 bases map to TRBD1. Germline V gives CDR1 MNHEY, CDR2 SVGAGI. V dropped 2 bases and J dropped 3; count of bases not matched to a gene: 3. This CDR3 is built from 16 residues. In DNA form, the CDR3 reads TGTGCCAGCAGTTACCGGGACAGGGGCTACACCGGGGAGCTGTTTTTT. Its protein is CASSYRDRGYTGELFF.

The chain recombines TRBV4-1 with TRBJ2-3; D is ambiguous. Germline assignment: CDR1 MGHRA and CDR2 YSYEKL. V lost 4 bases and J 6 bases, leaving 14 bases between the germline ends. The CDR3 covers 14 residues. CDR3 amino acids: CASSRNNGLDTQYF. The DNA of the CDR3 is TGCGCCAGCAGCCGAAACAACGGATTGGATACGCAGTATTTT.

This chain uses TRBV28 with TRBJ2-1; D is tentatively TRBD1 or TRBD2 (8 bases each). This CDR3 is 15 amino acids long. The germline gives CDR1 MDHEN, CDR2 SYDVKM. The germline V and J ends were trimmed by 3 bases and 7 bases, with 16 bases remaining between them. CDR3 sequence: CASSFERGTGNEQFF. The CDR3 DNA reads TGTGCCAGCAGTTTTGAGCGGGGGACAGGTAATGAGCAGTTCTTC.

V and J are TRBV7-6 and TRBJ2-3, with D tentatively TRBD2 (6 bases). CDR1 SGHVS and CDR2 FNYEAQ come from the germline V gene. V was cut by 5 bases and J by 0 bases, with 18 bases left in between. CDR3 size: 17 residues. CDR3 bases: TGTGCCAGCAGCCTCAAATGGGGTAGCGGTAGCACAGATACGCAGTATTTT. Translated, it gives CASSLKWGSGSTDTQYF.

The chain links TRBV5-1 to TRBJ2-2; no firm D call. Germline V lookup: CDR1 SGHRS, CDR2 YFSETQ. Trimming removed 4 bases from V and 4 bases from J, with 5 bases in between. CDR3 length equals 12 residues. The CDR3 region has the DNA TGCGCCAGCAGCCCGCGCACCGGGGAGCTGTTTTTT. Translation gives CASSPRTGELFF.

The chain employs TRBV28 and TRBJ2-2; no firm D call. V was trimmed by 4 bases and J by 15 bases, leaving 18 bases between them. The CDR3 totals 13 residues. Germline lookup yields CDR1 MDHEN and CDR2 SYDVKM. The CDR3, as DNA: TGTGCCAGCAGTTCCCCCCCTCGAGCTGGGGTGTTTTTT. Translation: CASSSPPRAGVFF. The whole variable domain, filled in from reference TRBV28 and TRBJ2-2, reads DVKVTQSSRYLVKRTGEKVFLECVQDMDHENMFWYRQDPGLGLRLIYFSYDVKMKEKGDIPEGYSVSREKKERFSLILESASTNQTSMYLCASSSPPRAGVFFGEGSRLTVL.

The chain uses TRBV7-3 and TRBJ2-6, with TRBD1 matching over 8 bases. The CDR3 totals 16 residues. Germline CDR1 and CDR2: SGHTA and FQGTGA. V trimming: 7 bases; J trimming: 0 bases; junction bases outside the gene matches: 5. The CDR3 protein is CASNEGQGSGANVLTF. The CDR3, as DNA: TGTGCCAGCAACGAAGGACAGGGCTCTGGGGCCAACGTCCTGACTTTC.

This clone has a single count. The chain couples TRBV30 to TRBJ2-7; 10 bases map to TRBD1. Losses at the gene ends were 5 bases for V and 6 bases for J; bases not matched to a gene: 10. The CDR3 spans 14 residues. Germline V gives CDR1 GTSNPN, CDR2 SVGIG (reference sequence). The CDR3 protein is CAWAAGTGEVEQYF. In DNA form, the CDR3 reads TGTGCCTGGGCCGCCGGGACAGGGGAGGTCGAGCAGTACTTC. The full variable domain, rest sourced from reference TRBV30 and TRBJ2-7, is SQTIHQWPATLVQPVGSPLSLECTVEGTSNPNLYWYRQAAGRGLQLLFYSVGIGQISSEVPQNLSASRPQDRQFILSSKKLLLSDSGFYLCAWAAGTGEVEQYFGPGTRLTVT.

This chain uses TRBV29-1 with TRBJ2-2; 7 bases map to TRBD1. The length of the CDR3 is 12 residues. The germline V gene has CDR1 SQVTM and CDR2 ANQGSEA. This CDR3 reads CTGTANTGELFF. Here the CDR3 DNA reads TGCACCGGGACAGCAAACACCGGGGAGCTGTTTTTT.

The chain combines TRBV2 with TRBJ1-1, with unresolved D. The CDR3 has 15 amino acids. Trimming left V 2 bases short and J 0 bases short, with 10 bases between. Germline values: CDR1 SNHLY, CDR2 FYNNEI. CDR3: CASSETPGLNTEAFF. The CDR3 DNA sequence: TGTGCCAGCAGTGAAACGCCCGGACTGAACACTGAAGCTTTCTTT. Full variable domain (outside the CDR3, taken from reference TRBV2 and TRBJ1-1): EPEVTQTPSHQVTQMGQEVILRCVPISNHLYFYWYRQILGQKVEFLVSFYNNEISEKSEIFDDQFSVERPDGSNFTLKIRSTKLEDSAMYFCASSETPGLNTEAFFGQGTRLTVV.

The chain recombines TRBV27 with TRBJ2-1; D is tentatively TRBD1 or TRBD2 (5 bases each). This CDR3 comprises 18 residues. V gave up 6 bases and J gave up 6 bases, with 27 bases separating them. Germline V gene data show CDR1 as MNHEY and CDR2 as SMNVEV (reference sequence). The CDR3: CASRRHGTDLFKGNEQFF. CDR3 bases: TGTGCCAGCAGACGCCATGGGACGGATCTGTTTAAGGGCAATGAGCAGTTCTTC.

The rearrangement uses TRBV4-2 and TRBJ2-1, with 7 bases matching TRBD2. CDR1 and CDR2 from the germline V gene are LGHNA and YNFKEQ. The CDR3 covers 17 residues. With 1 base clipped from V and 2 bases from J, the junction kept 8 bases outside the gene matches. As DNA, the CDR3 is TGTGCCAGCAGCCAAGTGGGGGGGAGAGGAACCTACAATGAGCAGTTCTTC. It specifies CASSQVGGRGTYNEQFF.

The V gene is TRBV29-1, the J gene TRBJ1-1; D may be TRBD1 (5 bases). CDR3 length: 14 amino acids. The germline V gene encodes CDR1 SQVTM and CDR2 ANQGSEA. V was trimmed by 6 bases and J by 1 base, leaving 15 bases between them. This chain's CDR3 is CSVARGRANTEAFF. The CDR3 bases are TGCAGCGTCGCCCGGGGACGGGCGAACACTGAAGCTTTCTTT.

This chain joins TRBV9 and TRBJ1-2; 9 bases match TRBD1. Germline lookup yields CDR1 SGDLS and CDR2 YYNGEE. Unmatched junction bases numbered 8, after V lost 3 bases and J lost 2 bases. CDR3 length equals 16 residues. The CDR3 region has the DNA TGTGCCAGCAGCGGTACAGGGGGCAACTTAAACTATGGCTACACCTTC. Amino acids: CASSGTGGNLNYGYTF.

This clone was seen just once. The chain uses TRBV5-1 and TRBJ1-4; 12 bases fit TRBD1. Trimming cost V 0 bases and J 3 bases; bases outside gene matches: 6. Germline assignment: CDR1 SGHRS and CDR2 YFSETQ. The CDR3 spans 18 residues. The CDR3 sequence: CASSLAPGQGAANEKLFF. Written as DNA, the CDR3 is TGCGCCAGCAGCTTGGCCCCGGGACAGGGGGCGGCTAATGAAAAACTGTTTTTT.

The rearrangement joins TRBV6-1 to TRBJ1-1, with D unresolved. CDR3 size: 12 residues. Trimming cost V 6 bases and J 4 bases, with 9 bases left between them. CDR1 is MNHNS, CDR2 SASEGT, per germline. The CDR3 DNA sequence: TGTGCCAGCAGGGGGAGGGCCACTGAAGCTTTCTTT. Residues: CASRGRATEAFF.

This chain links TRBV5-4 with TRBJ2-7; TRBD1 is a possible D gene (8 bases). The germline V gene encodes CDR1 SGHNT and CDR2 YYREEE (reference sequence). The CDR3 contains 16 residues. The ends were cut back, 4 bases at V and 0 bases at J, with 17 bases in the middle. The CDR3 nucleotides read TGTGCCAGCAGCCGCGGGGGACAGGCCTACTCCTACGAGCAGTACTTC. Protein sequence: CASSRGGQAYSYEQYF.

The V gene is TRBV19, the J gene TRBJ2-2, with D perhaps TRBD2 (5 bases). Trimming took off 5 bases at V and 1 base at J, with 17 bases between the two ends. The CDR3 has 17 amino acids. The V gene's germline CDR1 is LNHDA and CDR2 SQIVND (reference sequence). CDR3 loop: CASSLRGTVGNTGELFF. The DNA of the CDR3 is TGTGCCAGTAGTCTCCGGGGAACGGTCGGGAACACCGGGGAGCTGTTTTTT.

This chain uses TRBV6-1 with TRBJ2-2; 9 bases map to TRBD1. Unmatched junction bases numbered 6, after V lost 6 bases and J lost 7 bases. Germline CDR1 reads MNHNS; CDR2 reads SASEGT. This CDR3 has 14 amino acids. CDR3 in amino acids: CASRNRGQGGELFF. The CDR3 nucleotides are TGTGCCAGCAGAAACAGGGGGCAGGGCGGGGAGCTGTTTTTT.

The chain uses TRBV30 and TRBJ1-1, with no clear D. The CDR3 contains 11 residues. Per the germline V gene, CDR1 is GTSNPN and CDR2 is SVGIG (reference sequence). The ends were cut back, 4 bases at V and 3 bases at J, with 6 bases in the middle. CDR3 DNA sequence: TGTGCCTGGAATGACTACACTGAAGCTTTCTTT. This codes for CAWNDYTEAFF.

The rearrangement joins TRBV6-5 to TRBJ1-3; D ambiguous. The germline V gene has CDR1 MNHEY and CDR2 SVGAGI. The CDR3 loop spans 16 amino acids. Trimming took off 0 bases at V and 0 bases at J, with 9 bases between the two ends. The CDR3 spells CASSYSRQNSGNTIYF. CDR3 DNA sequence: TGTGCCAGCAGTTACTCTAGGCAGAACTCTGGAAACACCATATATTTT.

As for this clone: The sample contains more than one DNA sequence encoding this CDR3. The chain couples TRBV5-1 to TRBJ2-7; possible D gene TRBD2, 5 bases. The CDR3 contains 14 residues. The germline gives CDR1 SGHRS, CDR2 YFSETQ. V was cut by 4 bases and J by 1 base, with 12 bases left in between. CDR3 nucleotides: TGCGCCAGCAGCCCCACTACGGGGTCCTACGAGCAGTACTTC. Protein sequence: CASSPTTGSYEQYF. The whole variable domain, filled in from reference TRBV5-1 and TRBJ2-7, reads KAGVTQTPRYLIKTRGQQVTLSCSPISGHRSVSWYQQTPGQGLQFLFEYFSETQRNKGNFPGRFSGRQFSNSRSEMNVSTLELGDSALYLCASSPTTGSYEQYFGPGTRLTVT.

The CDR3 region is CASSLTGADTIYF. The CDR3 region has the DNA TGTGCCAGCAGCTTAACAGGGGCGGACACCATATATTTT. The chain is built from TRBV11-3 and TRBJ1-3; 7 nucleotides match TRBD1. Germline V lookup: CDR1 SGHNT, CDR2 YENEEA. The CDR3 totals 13 residues. V shed 2 bases and J 8 bases; nucleotides not matched to a gene: 3.

The chain is built from TRBV5-1 and TRBJ2-7; the D is unclear. This CDR3 has 16 amino acids. Germline values: CDR1 SGHRS, CDR2 YFSETQ. The V and J ends lost 1 base and 1 base respectively, with 15 bases between them. The CDR3 DNA reads as TGCGCCAGCAGCTTGCTCTGGACGCAGGCTTCCTACGAGCAGTACTTC. This codes for CASSLLWTQASYEQYF.

This chain uses TRBV6-5 with TRBJ2-3; D is unresolved. CDR1 and CDR2 (germline): MNHEY, SVGAGI. The CDR3 covers 14 residues. V lost 3 bases, J lost 8 bases, and 15 bases lay in between. The chain's CDR3 is CASSYSHQLPTQYF. CDR3 coding DNA: TGTGCCAGCAGTTATTCGCACCAGCTCCCTACGCAGTATTTT.

Of note for this clone: The same CDR3 can be traced to other DNA sequences in this sample. J is TRBJ1-5 and V is TRBV30, with TRBD1 identical over 7 bases. CDR3 length: 13 amino acids. Per germline, CDR1 GTSNPN and CDR2 SVGIG (reference sequence). Trimming at V came to 2 bases and at J to 5 bases, leaving 3 bases not matched to a gene. CDR3 nucleotides: TGTGCCTGGAGTCCTCAGGGGGATCAGCCCCAGCATTTT. Amino acids: CAWSPQGDQPQHF.

The V gene is TRBV27, the J gene TRBJ1-6; D gene ambiguous. This CDR3 has 13 amino acids. Looked up from germline, CDR1 is MNHEY and CDR2 is SMNVEV (reference sequence). Trimming left V 5 bases short and J 12 bases short, with 14 bases between. This CDR3 is CASSKEAALPLHF. CDR3 coding DNA: TGTGCCAGCAGTAAAGAGGCGGCCCTACCCCTCCACTTT.